The source of this T cell receptor beta chain is a study of Graves' ophthalmopathy and Graves' hyperthyroidism. The CDR3 loop spans 13 amino acids. Germline loops: CDR1 SGHTA, CDR2 FQGNSA. CDR3 regions of TCR beta were amplified from RNA transcripts. The first round was an RT-PCR with HTBI primers, and the second round was a multiplex PCR. TCRdb called the multiplex PCR reads again in MiXCR, with one record for every CDR3 protein. The sample holds 450,000 to 600,000 distinct CDR3 sequences; 39% are singletons and the top ten take about 4.2%. The rearrangement joins TRBV7-2 to TRBJ2-5; D gene unclear. The end of the DNA aligns better with TRBJ2-1, so the J call may be wrong. The source material was peripheral blood or thyroid tissue (not recorded which). This receptor was identified in an adult man with Graves' hyperthyroidism. The CDR3 protein is CASSRPGGDEQFF. CDR3 coding DNA: TGTGCCAGCAGCCGTCCCGGTGGCGATGAGCAGTTCTTC.